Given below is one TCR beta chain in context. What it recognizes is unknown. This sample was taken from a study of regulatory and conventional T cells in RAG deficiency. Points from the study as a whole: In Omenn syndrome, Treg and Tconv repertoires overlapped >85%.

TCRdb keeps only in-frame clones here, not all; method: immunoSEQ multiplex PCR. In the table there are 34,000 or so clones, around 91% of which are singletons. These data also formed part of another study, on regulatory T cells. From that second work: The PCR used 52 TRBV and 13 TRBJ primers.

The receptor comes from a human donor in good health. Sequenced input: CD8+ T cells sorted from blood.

The DNA of the CDR3 is TGTGCCAGCAGCTTCCGCCAGGTCGGCTATGGATATGGCTACACCTTC. This sequence encodes CASSFRQVGYGYGYTF. The rearrangement joins TRBV5-6 to TRBJ1-2; no definite D call. Looked up from germline, CDR1 is SGHDT and CDR2 is YYEEEE. V was trimmed by 2 bases and J by 5 bases, leaving 19 bases between them. The CDR3 totals 16 residues.